The TCR beta chain described here comes from a study of blood T cell repertoires in COVID-19 (dated by TCRdb to 2018 to 2020). Concerning the study at large: Collaborator samples came from the United States, Italy and Spain and covered acute and convalescent phases of COVID-19. Samples were obtained from the ongoing ImmuneRACE study (first 160 participants) and from about 1,300 subjects provided by 6 global collaborators. The prospective study material was composed of cDNA or gDNA derived from T cells, B-cell-depleted T cells, or PBMCs. The dataset comprised deeply sampled blood TCRbeta repertoires from subjects exposed to, actively infected with, or recovered from COVID-19. A freely available public database, intended as a resource for researchers studying the immune response to SARS-CoV-2, is where the repertoires were released. The sample metadata nearly always contained a de-identified subject ID, COVID-19 status, age in years and sex. Where HLA class I and class II types were available, the types were taken from metadata supplied by the sample provider, not from assay-based typing. Findings and caveats that apply to the study as a whole: The quantity of clinical and demographic metadata differed by source and by participant and was supplied without curation.

Each collaborating institution followed its own protocols to collect whole blood in K2EDTA tubes. Collaborator samples were shipped for TCRbeta analysis as frozen whole blood, isolated PBMCs, or DNA extracted from either sample type. As for this clone: Its antigen is still unknown. No base-level quality is on record; no much larger clone is a single base apart.

TCRbeta CDR3 regions were amplified from genomic DNA by means of the immunoSEQ Assay, a bias-controlled multiplex PCR. Regarding the original processing steps: The number of nucleated cells in each sample was estimated by amplification of reference gene primers within the assay. Sequence reads were collapsed and filtered to measure the absolute abundance of every unique TCRbeta CDR3 rearrangement. Productive Simpson clonality was computed per sample as the square root of Simpson's diversity index over productive rearrangements. TCRdb stores this immuneACCESS table with in-frame sequences only. Part of the clones is absent; in the studies checked, under half of the shortfall reflects unresolved V genes, and no reason is known for the rest. The V and J calls and clone size come from that table; D and trimming were worked out from the DNA. Across this sample there are roughly 190,000 clones, with 85% to 90% seen only once. The top ten constitute 3.5% to 4.5% of the sample.

Counted from cysteine to phenylalanine, this CDR3 has 16 amino acids. CDR3 DNA is the only sequence kept; it has 48 bases, read in frame from the first base. The junction shows trimming of 3 bases on V and 1 base on J, plus 16 bases between the germline ends. The germline V gene encodes CDR1 SGDLS and CDR2 YYNGEE. This sequence originates from a man aged 18 to 35 with active or convalescent COVID-19. The chain couples TRBV9 to TRBJ2-5, and the D gene may be TRBD1, 5 bases matching. Material for sequencing was peripheral blood. The DNA is as follows: TGTGCCAGCAGCGGGGGCTCCTGGGGTCGCCAAGAGACCCAGTACTTC. Protein translation: CASSGGSWGRQETQYF.